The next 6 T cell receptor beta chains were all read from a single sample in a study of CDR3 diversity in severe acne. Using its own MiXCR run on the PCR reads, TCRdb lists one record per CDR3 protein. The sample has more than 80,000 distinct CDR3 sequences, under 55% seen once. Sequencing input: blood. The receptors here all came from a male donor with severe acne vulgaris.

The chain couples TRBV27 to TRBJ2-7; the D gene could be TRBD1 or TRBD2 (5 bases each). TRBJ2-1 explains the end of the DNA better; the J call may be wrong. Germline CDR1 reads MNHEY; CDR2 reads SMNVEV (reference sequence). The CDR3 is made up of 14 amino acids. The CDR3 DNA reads TGTGCCAGCAGTTTGGGGGTTACCTACAATGAGCAGTTCTTC. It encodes CASSLGVTYNEQFF.

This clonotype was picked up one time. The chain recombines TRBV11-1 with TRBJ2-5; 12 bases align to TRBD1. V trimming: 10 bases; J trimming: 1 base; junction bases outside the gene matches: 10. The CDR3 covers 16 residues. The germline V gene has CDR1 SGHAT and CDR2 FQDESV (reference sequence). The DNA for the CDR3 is TGTGCCACCAGTGATGGGACAGGGGGCGGCCAAGAGACCCAGTACTTC. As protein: CATSDGTGGGQETQYF.

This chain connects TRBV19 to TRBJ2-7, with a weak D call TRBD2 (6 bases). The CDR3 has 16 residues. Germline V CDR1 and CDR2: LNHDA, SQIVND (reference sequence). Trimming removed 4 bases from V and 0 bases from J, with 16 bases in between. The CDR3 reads CASSTPTSRYSYEQYF. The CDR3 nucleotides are TGTGCCAGTAGTACTCCCACTAGCCGTTACTCCTACGAGCAGTACTTC. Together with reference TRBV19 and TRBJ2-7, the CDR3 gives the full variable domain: DGGITQSPKYLFRKEGQNVTLSCEQNLNHDAMYWYRQDPGQGLRLIYYSQIVNDFQKGDIAEGYSVSREKKESFPLTVTSAQKNPTAFYLCASSTPTSRYSYEQYFGPGTRLTVT.

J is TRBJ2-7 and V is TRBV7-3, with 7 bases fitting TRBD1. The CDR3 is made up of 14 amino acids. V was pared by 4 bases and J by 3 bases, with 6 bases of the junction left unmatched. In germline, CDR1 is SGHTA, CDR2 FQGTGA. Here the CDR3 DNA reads TGTGCCAGCAGCTCAGGGGGTGGACTCTACGAGCAGTACTTC. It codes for CASSSGGGLYEQYF.

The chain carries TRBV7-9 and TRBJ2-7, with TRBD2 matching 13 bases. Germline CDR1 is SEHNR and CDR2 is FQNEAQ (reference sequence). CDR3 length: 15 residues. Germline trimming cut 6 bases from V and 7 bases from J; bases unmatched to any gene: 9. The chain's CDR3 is CASSPGLAGVGEQYF. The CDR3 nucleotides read TGTGCCAGCAGTCCAGGACTAGCGGGAGTGGGGGAGCAGTACTTC.

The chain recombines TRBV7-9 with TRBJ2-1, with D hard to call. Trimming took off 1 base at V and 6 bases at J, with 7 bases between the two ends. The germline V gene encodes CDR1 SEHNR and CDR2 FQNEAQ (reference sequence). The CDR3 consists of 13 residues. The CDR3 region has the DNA TGTGCCAGCAGCTTAGGACCCGCCAATGAGCAGTTCTTC. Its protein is CASSLGPANEQFF. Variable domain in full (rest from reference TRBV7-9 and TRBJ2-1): DTGVSQNPRHKITKRGQNVTFRCDPISEHNRLYWYRQTLGQGPEFLTYFQNEAQLEKSRLLSDRFSAERPKGSFSTLEIQRTEQGDSAMYLCASSLGPANEQFFGPGTRLTVL.